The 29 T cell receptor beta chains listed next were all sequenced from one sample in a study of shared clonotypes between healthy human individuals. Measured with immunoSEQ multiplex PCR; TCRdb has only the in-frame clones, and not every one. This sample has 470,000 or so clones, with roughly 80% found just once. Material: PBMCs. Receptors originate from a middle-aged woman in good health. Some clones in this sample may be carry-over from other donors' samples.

Here the CDR3 DNA reads TGCGCCAGCAGCTTAGGGGACAGTTCACAGCCCCAGCATTTT. Its translation: CASSLGDSSQPQHF. This sequence joins TRBV5-1 and TRBJ1-5, with TRBD1 identical over 7 bases. V lost 2 bases, J lost 7 bases, and 6 bases stayed unmatched. The CDR3 spans 14 residues. Germline V lookup: CDR1 SGHRS, CDR2 YFSETQ.

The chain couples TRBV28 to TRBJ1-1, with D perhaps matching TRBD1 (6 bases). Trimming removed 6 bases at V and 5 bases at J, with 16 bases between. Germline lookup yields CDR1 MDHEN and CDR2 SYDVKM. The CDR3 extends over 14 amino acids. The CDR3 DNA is TGTGCCAGCAGCCAAGGCGGGGGCAGGACTGAAGCTTTCTTT. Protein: CASSQGGGRTEAFF.

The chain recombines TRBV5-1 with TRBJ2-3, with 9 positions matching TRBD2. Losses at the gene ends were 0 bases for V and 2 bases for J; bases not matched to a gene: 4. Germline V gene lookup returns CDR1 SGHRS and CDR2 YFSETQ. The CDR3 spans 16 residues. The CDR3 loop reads CASSLGLADNTDTQYF. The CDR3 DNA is TGCGCCAGCAGCTTGGGACTAGCGGACAACACAGATACGCAGTATTTT.

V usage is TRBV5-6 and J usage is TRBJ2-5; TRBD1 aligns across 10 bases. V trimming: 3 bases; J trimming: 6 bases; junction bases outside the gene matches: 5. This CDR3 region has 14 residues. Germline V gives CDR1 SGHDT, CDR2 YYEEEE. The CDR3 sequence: CASSWDRGLQTQYF. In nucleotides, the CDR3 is TGTGCCAGCAGCTGGGACAGGGGTTTGCAGACCCAGTACTTC.

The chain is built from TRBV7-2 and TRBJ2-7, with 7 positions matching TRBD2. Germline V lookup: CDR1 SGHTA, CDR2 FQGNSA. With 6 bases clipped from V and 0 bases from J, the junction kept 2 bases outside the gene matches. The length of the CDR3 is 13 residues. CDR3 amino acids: CASRRDYSYEQYF. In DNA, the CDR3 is TGTGCCAGCAGGAGGGACTACTCCTACGAGCAGTACTTC.

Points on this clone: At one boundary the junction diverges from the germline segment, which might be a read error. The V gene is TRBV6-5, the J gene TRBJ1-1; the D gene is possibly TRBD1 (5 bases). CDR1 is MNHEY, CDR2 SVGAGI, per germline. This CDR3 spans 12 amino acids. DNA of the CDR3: TGTGCCAGCAGTCGGGGGAACGCTGAAGCTTTCTTT. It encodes CASSRGNAEAFF.

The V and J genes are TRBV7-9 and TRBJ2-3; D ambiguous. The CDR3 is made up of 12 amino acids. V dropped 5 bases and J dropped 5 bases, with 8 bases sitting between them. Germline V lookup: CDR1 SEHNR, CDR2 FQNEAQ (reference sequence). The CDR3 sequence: CASSPYGDTQYF. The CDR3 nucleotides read TGTGCCAGCAGCCCCTACGGAGATACGCAGTATTTT.

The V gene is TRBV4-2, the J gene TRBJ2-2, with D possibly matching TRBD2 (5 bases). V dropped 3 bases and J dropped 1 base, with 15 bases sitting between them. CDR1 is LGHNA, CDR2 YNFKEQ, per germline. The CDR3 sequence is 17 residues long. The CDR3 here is CASSHAPQRRNTGELFF. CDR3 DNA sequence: TGTGCCAGCAGCCACGCCCCCCAGCGGCGGAACACCGGGGAGCTGTTTTTT.

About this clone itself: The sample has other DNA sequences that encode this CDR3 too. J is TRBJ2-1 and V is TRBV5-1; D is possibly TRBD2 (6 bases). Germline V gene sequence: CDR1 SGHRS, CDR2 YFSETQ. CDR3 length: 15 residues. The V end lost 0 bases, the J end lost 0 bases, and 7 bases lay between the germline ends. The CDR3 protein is CASSLDGSSYNEQFF. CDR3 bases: TGCGCCAGCAGCTTGGACGGGAGCTCCTACAATGAGCAGTTCTTC. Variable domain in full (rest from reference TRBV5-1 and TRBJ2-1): KAGVTQTPRYLIKTRGQQVTLSCSPISGHRSVSWYQQTPGQGLQFLFEYFSETQRNKGNFPGRFSGRQFSNSRSEMNVSTLELGDSALYLCASSLDGSSYNEQFFGPGTRLTVL.

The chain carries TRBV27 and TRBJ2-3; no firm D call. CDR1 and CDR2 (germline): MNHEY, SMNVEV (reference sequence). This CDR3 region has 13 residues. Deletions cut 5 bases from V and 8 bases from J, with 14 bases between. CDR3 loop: CASSPTGLGTQYF. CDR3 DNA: TGTGCCAGCAGTCCCACGGGCCTAGGTACGCAGTATTTT.

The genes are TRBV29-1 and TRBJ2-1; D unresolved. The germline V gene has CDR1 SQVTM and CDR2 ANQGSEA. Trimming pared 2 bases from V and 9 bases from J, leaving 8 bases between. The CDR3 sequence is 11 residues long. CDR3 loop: CSVEPKGEQFF. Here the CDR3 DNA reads TGCAGCGTTGAACCCAAGGGTGAGCAGTTCTTC.

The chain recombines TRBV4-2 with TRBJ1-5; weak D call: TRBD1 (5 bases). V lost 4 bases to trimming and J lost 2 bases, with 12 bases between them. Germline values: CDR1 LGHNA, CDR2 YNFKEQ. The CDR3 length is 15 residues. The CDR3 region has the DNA TGTGCCAGCAGCCGTCCAGGAGGGGGCAATCAGCCCCAGCATTTT. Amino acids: CASSRPGGGNQPQHF.

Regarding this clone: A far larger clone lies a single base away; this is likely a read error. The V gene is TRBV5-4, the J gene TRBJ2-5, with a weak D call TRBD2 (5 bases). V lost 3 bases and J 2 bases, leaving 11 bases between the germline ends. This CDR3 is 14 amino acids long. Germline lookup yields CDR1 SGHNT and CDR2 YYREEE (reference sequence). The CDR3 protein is CASSWLGEQETQYF. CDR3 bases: TGTGCCAGCAGCTGGCTGGGAGAACAAGAGACCCAGTACTTC.

CDR3 protein: CASSSRPTGITYEQYF. In nucleotides, the CDR3 is TGTGCCAGCTCATCTCGACCGACAGGGATCACCTACGAGCAGTACTTC. The chain recombines TRBV18 with TRBJ2-7, with TRBD1 matching 7 bases. The CDR3 totals 16 residues. With 5 bases clipped from V and 2 bases from J, the junction kept 12 bases outside the gene matches. The germline gives CDR1 KGHSH, CDR2 LQKENI.

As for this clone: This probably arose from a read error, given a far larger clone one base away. CDR3 residues: CASSLYLEMDTQYF. The CDR3 region has the DNA TGTGCCAGCAGCTTATACCTGGAGATGGATACGCAGTATTTT. The rearrangement links TRBV11-2 to TRBJ2-3; D not certain. Per the germline V gene, CDR1 is SGHAT and CDR2 is FQNNGV. V was cut by 2 bases and J by 6 bases, with 12 bases left in between. The CDR3 is made up of 14 amino acids.

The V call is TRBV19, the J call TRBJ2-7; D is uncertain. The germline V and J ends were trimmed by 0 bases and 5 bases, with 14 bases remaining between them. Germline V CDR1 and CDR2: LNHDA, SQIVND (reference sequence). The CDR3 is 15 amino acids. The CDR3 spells CASSIDLDPWNEQYF. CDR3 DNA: TGTGCCAGTAGTATAGATCTGGACCCTTGGAACGAGCAGTACTTC.

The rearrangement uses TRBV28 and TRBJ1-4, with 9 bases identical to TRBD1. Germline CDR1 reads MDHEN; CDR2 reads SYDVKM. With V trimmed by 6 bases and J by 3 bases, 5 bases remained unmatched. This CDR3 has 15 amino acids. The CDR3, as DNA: TGTGCCAGCAGGCCCACAGGGGGCCCTAATGAAAAACTGTTTTTT. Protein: CASRPTGGPNEKLFF.

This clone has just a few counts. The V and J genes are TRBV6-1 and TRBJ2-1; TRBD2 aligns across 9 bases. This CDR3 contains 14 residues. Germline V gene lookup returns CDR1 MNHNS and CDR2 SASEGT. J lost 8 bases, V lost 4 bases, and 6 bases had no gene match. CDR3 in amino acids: CASSGLAETDEQFF. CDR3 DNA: TGTGCCAGCAGTGGACTAGCGGAGACGGATGAGCAGTTCTTC.

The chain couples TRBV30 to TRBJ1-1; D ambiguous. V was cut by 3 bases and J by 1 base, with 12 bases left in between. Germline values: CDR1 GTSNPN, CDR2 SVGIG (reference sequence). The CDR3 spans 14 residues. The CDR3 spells CAWSLRGRNTEAFF. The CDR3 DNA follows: TGTGCCTGGAGCCTTCGAGGGCGGAACACTGAAGCTTTCTTT. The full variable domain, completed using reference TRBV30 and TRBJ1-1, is SQTIHQWPATLVQPVGSPLSLECTVEGTSNPNLYWYRQAAGRGLQLLFYSVGIGQISSEVPQNLSASRPQDRQFILSSKKLLLSDSGFYLCAWSLRGRNTEAFFGQGTRLTVV.

CDR3 bases: TGTGCCAGTAGTGGGAACCCGGGACAGAGGAACACTGAAGCTTTCTTT. Translation gives CASSGNPGQRNTEAFF. The V and J genes are TRBV19 and TRBJ1-1, with 7 bases lining up with TRBD1. V gave up 5 bases and J gave up 1 base; unmatched junction bases: 10. The CDR3 extends over 16 amino acids. Looked up from germline, CDR1 is LNHDA and CDR2 is SQIVND (reference sequence).

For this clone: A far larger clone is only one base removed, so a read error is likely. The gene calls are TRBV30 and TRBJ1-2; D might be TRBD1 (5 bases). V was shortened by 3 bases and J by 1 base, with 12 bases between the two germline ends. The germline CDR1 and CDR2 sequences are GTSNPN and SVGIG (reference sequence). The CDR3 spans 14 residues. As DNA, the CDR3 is TGTGCCTGGAGACGGGACGGGAGTAACTATGGCTACACCTTC. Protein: CAWRRDGSNYGYTF.

In DNA, the CDR3 is TGTGCCAGCAGCGGGACAGAGAATTCACCCCTCCACTTT. Amino acid sequence: CASSGTENSPLHF. J is TRBJ1-6 and V is TRBV6-1, with 7 bases that match TRBD1. The CDR3 covers 13 residues. In germline, CDR1 is MNHNS, CDR2 SASEGT. V trimming: 6 bases; J trimming: 7 bases; junction bases outside the gene matches: 3.

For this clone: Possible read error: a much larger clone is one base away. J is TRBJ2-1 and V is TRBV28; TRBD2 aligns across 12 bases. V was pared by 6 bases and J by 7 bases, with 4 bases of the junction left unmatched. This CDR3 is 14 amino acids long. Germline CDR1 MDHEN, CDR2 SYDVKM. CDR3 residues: CASRTSGGLNEQFF. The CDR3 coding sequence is TGTGCCAGCAGGACTAGCGGGGGTTTGAATGAGCAGTTCTTC.

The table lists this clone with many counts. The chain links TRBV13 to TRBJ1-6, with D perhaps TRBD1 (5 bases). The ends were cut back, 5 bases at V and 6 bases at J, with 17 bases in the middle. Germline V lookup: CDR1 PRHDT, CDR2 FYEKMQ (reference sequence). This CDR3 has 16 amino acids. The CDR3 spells CASSPPGGGRNSPLHF. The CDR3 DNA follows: TGTGCCAGCAGCCCCCCGGGGGGGGGTCGTAATTCACCCCTCCACTTT.

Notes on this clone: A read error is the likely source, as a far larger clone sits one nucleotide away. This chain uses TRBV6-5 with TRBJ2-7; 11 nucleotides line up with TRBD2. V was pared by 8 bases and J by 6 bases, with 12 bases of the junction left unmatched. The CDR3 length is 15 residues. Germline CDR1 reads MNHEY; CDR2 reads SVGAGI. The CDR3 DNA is TGTGCCAGCGGCTCTTTTACTAGCGGGAGTTCCGAGCAGTACTTC. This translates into CASGSFTSGSSEQYF.

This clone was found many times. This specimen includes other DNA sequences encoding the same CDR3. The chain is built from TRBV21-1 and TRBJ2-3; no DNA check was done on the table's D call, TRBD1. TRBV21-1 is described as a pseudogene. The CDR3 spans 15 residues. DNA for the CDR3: TGTGCCATCCTTAGGACAGGCCACCGCACAGATACGCAGTATTTT. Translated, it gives CAILRTGHRTDTQYF.

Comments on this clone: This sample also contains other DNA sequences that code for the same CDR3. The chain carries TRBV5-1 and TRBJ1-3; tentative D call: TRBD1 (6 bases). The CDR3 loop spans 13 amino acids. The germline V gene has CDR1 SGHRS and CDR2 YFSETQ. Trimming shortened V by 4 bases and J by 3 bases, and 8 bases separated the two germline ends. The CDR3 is CASSQDSGNTIYF. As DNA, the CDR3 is TGCGCCAGCAGCCAGGACAGTGGAAACACCATATATTTT.

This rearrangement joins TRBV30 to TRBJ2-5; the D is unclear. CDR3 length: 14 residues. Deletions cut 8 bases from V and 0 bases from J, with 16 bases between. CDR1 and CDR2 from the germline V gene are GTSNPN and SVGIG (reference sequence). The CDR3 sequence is CARTVAWYQETQYF. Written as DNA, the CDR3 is TGTGCCCGGACGGTCGCATGGTACCAAGAGACCCAGTACTTC.

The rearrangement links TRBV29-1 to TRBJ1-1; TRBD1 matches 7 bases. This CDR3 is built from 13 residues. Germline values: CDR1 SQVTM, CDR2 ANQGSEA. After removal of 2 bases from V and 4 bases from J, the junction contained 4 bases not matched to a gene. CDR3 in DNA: TGCAGCGTTGAAAAGACAGGGACCACTGAAGCTTTCTTT. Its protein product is CSVEKTGTTEAFF.